This TCR beta chain is from a study of radiation and T cells in renal cell carcinoma. Whole-study findings and limits: Dominant CDR3 motifs were more common in irradiated tumors than controls. Compared with controls, irradiated tumors showed greater TCR clonality.

Libraries were prepared by immunoSEQ multiplex PCR; TCRdb keeps only in-frame clonotypes and omits some of them. The data contain roughly 13,000 clones, roughly 65% of them singletons. This CDR3 is 16 amino acids long. Trimming stripped 6 bases from V and 0 bases from J, with 15 bases between. Germline lookup yields CDR1 SGHAT and CDR2 FQNNGV. This clone was seen more than once but under ten times. Its antigen is unknown. Treatment described: treatment-naive control, cytoreductive nephrectomy. Treatment-naive patients without radiation supplied the control tumors at nephrectomy. Controls included a handful of female and over 10 male donors, resected 2011 to 2014.

The chain carries TRBV11-2 and TRBJ2-1, with D possibly matching TRBD2 (6 bases). The source material was tumor tissue, sampled from a patient whose treatment was nephrectomy without radiotherapy. The sequence was collected from a woman aged 80 or older with renal cell carcinoma. CDR3 nucleotide sequence: TGTGCCAGCAGACACCCGGGACTCCTCTCCTACAATGAGCAGTTCTTC. Encoded protein: CASRHPGLLSYNEQFF.